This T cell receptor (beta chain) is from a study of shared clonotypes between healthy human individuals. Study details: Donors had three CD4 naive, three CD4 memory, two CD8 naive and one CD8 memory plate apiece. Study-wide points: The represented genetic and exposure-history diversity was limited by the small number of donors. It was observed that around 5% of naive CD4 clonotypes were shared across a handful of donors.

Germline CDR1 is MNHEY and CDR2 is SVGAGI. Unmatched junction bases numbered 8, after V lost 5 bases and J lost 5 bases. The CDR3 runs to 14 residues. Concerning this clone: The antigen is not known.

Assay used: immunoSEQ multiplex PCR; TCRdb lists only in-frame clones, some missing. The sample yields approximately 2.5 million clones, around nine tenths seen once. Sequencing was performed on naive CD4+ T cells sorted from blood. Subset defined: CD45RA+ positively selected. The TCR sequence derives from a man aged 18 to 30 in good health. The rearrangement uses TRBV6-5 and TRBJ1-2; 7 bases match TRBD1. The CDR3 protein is CASSPTGMGYGYTF. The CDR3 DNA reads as TGTGCCAGCAGTCCGACAGGGATGGGTTATGGCTACACCTTC.